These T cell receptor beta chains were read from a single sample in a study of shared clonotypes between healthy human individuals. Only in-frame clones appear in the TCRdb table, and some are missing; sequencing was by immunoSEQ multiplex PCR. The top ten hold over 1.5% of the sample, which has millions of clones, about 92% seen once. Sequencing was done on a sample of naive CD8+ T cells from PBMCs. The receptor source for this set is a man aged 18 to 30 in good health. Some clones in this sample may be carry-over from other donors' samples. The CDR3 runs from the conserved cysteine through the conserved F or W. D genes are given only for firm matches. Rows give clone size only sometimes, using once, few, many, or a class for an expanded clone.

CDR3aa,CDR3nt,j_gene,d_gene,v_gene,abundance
CASSLPERGGEQYF,TGTGCCAGCAGCTTGCCCGAGAGAGGGGGCGAGCAGTACTTC,TRBJ2-7,.,TRBV5-5,.
CASSMGRIPNEKLFF,TGTGCCAGTAGTATGGGTCGGATCCCAAATGAAAAACTGTTTTTT,TRBJ1-4,.,TRBV19,.
CATSRSLNTEAFF,TGTGCCACCAGCAGGTCGCTGAACACTGAAGCTTTCTTT,TRBJ1-1,.,TRBV28,.
CASSQDLREPYNEQFF,TGCGCCAGCAGCCAAGATCTGAGGGAGCCCTACAATGAGCAGTTCTTC,TRBJ2-1,.,TRBV4-1,.
CASSSEDGRRVQYF,TGTGCCAGCAGCTCCGAGGACGGCCGAAGAGTGCAGTACTTC,TRBJ2-7,.,TRBV27,.
CASSESFSGTEAFF,TGCGCCAGCAGTGAGTCATTCTCGGGCACTGAAGCTTTCTTT,TRBJ1-1,.,TRBV10-1,.
CASSPHETEAFF,TGTGCCAGCTCACCGCATGAGACTGAAGCTTTCTTT,TRBJ1-1,.,TRBV18,.
CATWDRVTQPQHF,TGTGCCACCTGGGACAGGGTAACCCAGCCCCAGCATTTT,TRBJ1-5,TRBD1,TRBV19,.
CASSSLGVPETQYF,TGCGCCAGCAGCTCCTTGGGAGTGCCAGAGACCCAGTACTTC,TRBJ2-5,.,TRBV5-1,.
CASTDPGAKNIQYF,TGTGCCAGTACCGACCCCGGCGCCAAAAACATTCAGTACTTC,TRBJ2-4,.,TRBV19,.
CASSLVRRDRATDTQYF,TGCGCCAGCAGCTTGGTAAGAAGGGACAGGGCCACAGATACGCAGTATTTT,TRBJ2-3,TRBD1,TRBV5-1,.
CNLRKTDTQYF,TGTAACTTAAGGAAGACAGATACGCAGTATTTT,TRBJ2-3,.,TRBV28,.
CASSQAKRLAGHYEQYF,TGTGCCAGCAGCCAAGCCAAGAGACTAGCGGGTCACTACGAGCAGTACTTC,TRBJ2-7,TRBD2,TRBV4-2,once
CASSLPQGYNEQFF,TGTGCCAGCAGCTTACCCCAGGGATACAATGAGCAGTTCTTC,TRBJ2-1,.,TRBV13,.
CASSLGQGADTQYF,TGTGCCAGCAGCTTAGGACAGGGGGCGGATACGCAGTATTTT,TRBJ2-3,TRBD1,TRBV7-9,once
CASSPGLGGETQYF,TGTGCCAGTAGTCCGGGACTAGGGGGTGAGACCCAGTACTTC,TRBJ2-5,TRBD2,TRBV19,.
CASSLRGFADTQYF,TGTGCCAGTAGTCTAAGGGGGTTTGCAGATACGCAGTATTTT,TRBJ2-3,.,TRBV19,.
CASNGQGARGTEAFF,TGTGCCAGCAACGGACAGGGGGCAAGAGGCACTGAAGCTTTCTTT,TRBJ1-1,TRBD1,TRBV5-4,.
CASSVGGAGDTQYF,TGTGCCAGCAGCGTTGGGGGGGCTGGAGATACGCAGTATTTT,TRBJ2-3,.,TRBV9,once
CASSESSGRDNEQFF,TGTGCCAGCAGTGAATCCTCCGGGAGAGATAATGAGCAGTTCTTC,TRBJ2-1,.,TRBV25-1,.
CASRPAGNQETQYF,TGTGCCAGTAGACCAGCGGGCAACCAAGAGACCCAGTACTTC,TRBJ2-5,.,TRBV19,.
CASSSIAGTAQAFF,TGTGCCAGCAGTTCAATAGCAGGGACAGCCCAAGCTTTCTTT,TRBJ1-1,TRBD1,TRBV27,.
CASSAIPRERAFF,TGCGCCAGCAGCGCGATCCCCCGAGAGAGAGCTTTCTTT,TRBJ1-1,.,TRBV4-3,.
CASSQERGPSYGYTF,TGCGCCAGCAGCCAAGAGAGGGGCCCATCTTATGGCTACACCTTC,TRBJ1-2,.,TRBV4-3,.
CASSVTSAQSYEQYF,TGTGCCAGCAGCGTCACTAGCGCACAGTCCTACGAGCAGTACTTC,TRBJ2-7,TRBD2,TRBV9,.
CASSLDLGYEQYF,TGTGCCAGCAGCTTAGATTTGGGATACGAGCAGTACTTC,TRBJ2-7,.,TRBV11-3,.
CASSLVRGADYGYTF,TGTGCCAGCAGCTTAGTTCGGGGGGCGGACTATGGCTACACCTTC,TRBJ1-2,.,TRBV7-9,.
CASSVGDRGVEQYF,TGTGCCAGCAGCGTAGGGGACAGGGGGGTCGAGCAGTACTTC,TRBJ2-7,TRBD1,TRBV9,.
CASRDRGRITEAFF,TGTGCCAGCAGAGACAGGGGGCGCATCACTGAAGCTTTCTTT,TRBJ1-1,TRBD1,TRBV6-5,.
CASSFGTSDTSTDTQYF,TGTGCCAGCAGCTTCGGGACTAGCGACACTAGCACAGATACGCAGTATTTT,TRBJ2-3,TRBD2,TRBV7-9,.
CASSLGASYNEQFF,TGTGCCAGCAGCTTAGGGGCCAGTTACAATGAGCAGTTCTTC,TRBJ2-1,.,TRBV7-9,.
CASSADAPNPEQYF,TGTGCCAGCAGTGCCGACGCTCCGAATCCCGAGCAGTACTTC,TRBJ2-7,.,TRBV2,.
CASSEPRGGTGNSPLHF,TGTGCCAGCAGTGAACCACGGGGGGGGACAGGGAATTCACCCCTCCACTTT,TRBJ1-6,TRBD1,TRBV6-1,.
CASSLAGGRDTQYF,TGTGCCAGCAGTCTAGCGGGAGGGAGAGATACGCAGTATTTT,TRBJ2-3,TRBD2,TRBV9,.
CASSQVGQAPGYTF,TGCGCCAGCAGTCAAGTGGGACAGGCCCCGGGCTACACCTTC,TRBJ1-2,TRBD1,TRBV23-1,.
CASSLGTSGYEQYF,TGTGCCAGCAGCTTAGGGACTAGTGGCTACGAGCAGTACTTC,TRBJ2-7,TRBD2,TRBV27,.
CASSDQGGYGYTF,TGTGCCAGCAGCGACCAGGGAGGCTATGGCTACACCTTC,TRBJ1-2,.,TRBV9,.
CASYGLAGSNEQFF,TGTGCCAGCTACGGACTAGCGGGGAGCAATGAGCAGTTCTTC,TRBJ2-1,TRBD2,TRBV6-4,.
CASSQNRDRVYEQYF,TGCGCCAGCAGCCAAAACCGGGACAGGGTCTACGAGCAGTACTTC,TRBJ2-7,TRBD1,TRBV5-1,.
CASSARDLRHSTDTQYF,TGTGCCAGCAGCGCGCGGGACTTGCGACATAGCACAGATACGCAGTATTTT,TRBJ2-3,.,TRBV9,.
CASSVGGSEQYF,TGTGCCAGCAGCGTAGGGGGATCCGAGCAGTACTTC,TRBJ2-7,.,TRBV9,.
CASSLGGPTYGYTF,TGTGCCAGCAGTCTTGGGGGACCGACCTATGGCTACACCTTC,TRBJ1-2,.,TRBV11-2,.
CASSMSGAGYTF,TGTGCCAGTAGTATGTCGGGGGCTGGCTACACCTTC,TRBJ1-2,.,TRBV19,.
CASSLGFSSNNYGYTF,TGTGCCAGCAGCTTAGGTTTCTCTTCGAACAACTATGGCTACACCTTC,TRBJ1-2,.,TRBV7-9,.
CASSILAGAPDTQYF,TGTGCCAGCAGTATCCTAGCGGGAGCTCCAGATACGCAGTATTTT,TRBJ2-3,TRBD2,TRBV27,.
CASSFGRNGYEQYF,TGTGCCAGCAGCTTTGGACGTAATGGATACGAGCAGTACTTC,TRBJ2-7,.,TRBV9,.
CASSQEPGQGFFEQFF,TGCGCCAGCAGCCAGGAACCGGGACAGGGGTTCTTTGAGCAGTTCTTC,TRBJ2-1,TRBD1,TRBV4-1,.
CASSVRDGDTDTQYF,TGTGCCAGCAGCGTACGGGACGGTGATACAGATACGCAGTATTTT,TRBJ2-3,.,TRBV9,.
CASSMTSGTNEQFF,TGTGCCAGCAGCATGACTAGCGGGACAAATGAGCAGTTCTTC,TRBJ2-1,TRBD2,TRBV11-1,.
CASSSTRTGHYGLHF,TGTGCCAGCAGTTCAACCAGGACAGGGCATTATGGGCTCCACTTT,TRBJ1-6,TRBD1,TRBV6-6,.
CASSLWPSGREDTGELFF,TGTGCCAGCAGCTTATGGCCTAGCGGGAGGGAGGACACCGGGGAGCTGTTTTTT,TRBJ2-2,TRBD2,TRBV11-2,.
CASSMGWTEQYF,TGTGCCAGTAGTATGGGGTGGACCGAGCAGTACTTC,TRBJ2-7,.,TRBV19,.
CASSQDRTRSIEQFF,TGTGCCAGCAGCCAAGATAGGACTCGATCCATTGAGCAGTTCTTC,TRBJ2-1,.,TRBV4-2,.
CASSAVEGKETQYF,TGTGCCAGCAGCGCCGTCGAGGGGAAAGAGACCCAGTACTTC,TRBJ2-5,.,TRBV6-5,.
CASRILDQETQYF,TGTGCCAGCAGGATACTAGACCAAGAGACCCAGTACTTC,TRBJ2-5,.,TRBV27,.
CASSDWRADTGELFF,TGTGCCAGCAGTGACTGGAGGGCCGACACCGGGGAGCTGTTTTTT,TRBJ2-2,.,TRBV2,.
CASSLLSGEQYF,TGTGCCAGCAGTTTATTGAGTGGGGAGCAGTACTTC,TRBJ2-7,.,TRBV27,.
CAWSVGPGGGYTF,TGTGCCTGGAGTGTTGGCCCCGGTGGTGGCTACACCTTC,TRBJ1-2,.,TRBV30,.
CASRLTQDAAFF,TGTGCCAGCAGACTTACGCAGGACGCGGCTTTCTTT,TRBJ1-1,.,TRBV28,.